The entry that follows covers one T cell receptor (beta chain) sequence. From the germline J gene comes the end of the CDR3, since the read stops 3 residues before it. This record comes from a study of T cells in women clearing cervical HPV infection. The repertoire was sequenced with immunoSEQ multiplex PCR; TCRdb's copy has only in-frame clones and lacks some. The sample table sets out about 39,000 clones. V was clipped by 0 bases and J by 4 bases; unmatched bases: 8. There are 16 residues in the CDR3. Germline CDR1 reads DFQATT; CDR2 reads SNEGSKA (reference sequence). V usage is TRBV20-1 and J usage is TRBJ2-5; TRBD1 agrees at 10 bases. This clonotype originated in a woman aged 18 to 69 with a cervical HPV16 infection that either progressed to CIN3+ or cleared (not recorded which). Sample: blood buffy coat. The CDR3 region is CSARDVGTGERETQYF. The CDR3 bases that were read are TGCAGTGCTAGAGATGTTGGGACAGGGGAACGAGAGACC.